These 6 T cell receptor beta chains were all obtained from the same sample, sequenced in a study of T cells in Graves' hyperthyroidism and ophthalmopathy. The source material, RNA transcripts, was used to amplify TCR beta CDR3 regions. When the TCR CDR3 underwent first-round RT-PCR, the HTBI primer set was used. TCRdb re-called the multiplex PCR reads with MiXCR, one entry per CDR3 protein. Here the sample spans roughly 380,000 distinct CDR3 sequences, about a fifth being singletons. Specimen: blood. These receptors were taken from a woman aged 18 to 35 with Graves' hyperthyroidism.

This clonotype was detected ten times or more. The V call is TRBV14, the J call TRBJ2-7; no reliable D call. The germline V gene encodes CDR1 SGHDN and CDR2 FVKESK. The CDR3 spans 13 residues. V shed 0 bases and J shed 8 bases, with 11 bases lying between them. This CDR3 is CASSQDPLRKQYF. The DNA of the CDR3 is TGTGCCAGCAGCCAAGACCCGCTTAGAAAGCAGTACTTC. Based on the CDR3 plus reference TRBV14 and TRBJ2-7, the full variable domain is EAGVTQFPSHSVIEKGQTVTLRCDPISGHDNLYWYRRVMGKEIKFLLHFVKESKQDESGMPNNRFLAERTGGTYSTLKVQPAELEDSGVYFCASSQDPLRKQYFGPGTRLTVT.

This clonotype was detected ten times or more. This CDR3 reads CASSSSWIQETQYF. As DNA, the CDR3 is TGTGCCAGCAGCTCGTCGTGGATCCAAGAGACCCAGTACTTC. The rearrangement links TRBV11-2 to TRBJ2-5, with D unclear. This CDR3 has 14 residues. Trimming removed 4 bases at V and 1 base at J, with 10 bases between. Germline-derived CDR1 and CDR2 are SGHAT and FQNNGV.

This clonotype was counted ten times or more. This chain connects TRBV4-1 to TRBJ1-5; no clear D gene. Trimming pared 0 bases from V and 0 bases from J, leaving 12 bases between. Germline CDR1 is MGHRA and CDR2 is YSYEKL. CDR3 size: 17 residues. The CDR3 DNA reads as TGCGCCAGCAGCCAAGATAAGGTCGTCTATAGCAATCAGCCCCAGCATTTT. Translation: CASSQDKVVYSNQPQHF.

The chain is built from TRBV25-1 and TRBJ2-7; a possible D gene is TRBD2 (5 bases). Germline assignment: CDR1 MGHDK and CDR2 SYGVNS. The CDR3 has 13 amino acids. Trimming shortened V by 5 bases and J by 5 bases, and 13 bases separated the two germline ends. The CDR3 DNA follows: TGTGCCAGCAGTCGGTCGGGGAACGACGAGCAGTACTTC. Protein product: CASSRSGNDEQYF.

This clonotype has ten or more counts. The chain carries TRBV27 and TRBJ1-1, with 7 bases that match TRBD1. CDR1 is MNHEY and CDR2 is SMNVEV in the germline V gene (reference sequence). The CDR3 extends over 14 amino acids. The V segment lost 6 bases and the J segment 3 bases; nucleotides outside the gene matches: 7. The CDR3 DNA reads TGTGCCAGCAGACCCCAGGGGGGGGACACTGAAGCTTTCTTT. It specifies CASRPQGGDTEAFF.

Many counts were recorded for this clonotype. V gene TRBV7-2 combines with J gene TRBJ2-1; D ambiguous. The CDR3 covers 13 residues. V lost 1 base and J lost 5, with 6 bases in between. Germline V CDR1 and CDR2: SGHTA, FQGNSA. CDR3 residues: CASSLGLDNEQFF. DNA for the CDR3: TGTGCCAGCAGCTTAGGTCTCGACAATGAGCAGTTCTTC.